The 7 T cell receptor beta chains below were found in one sample sequenced in a study of blood T cell repertoires in COVID-19. Sequencing was performed with immunoSEQ multiplex PCR; in TCRdb, only in-frame clones are kept and a portion is missing. The sample has around 250,000 clones; approximately 86% are singletons. The sample was PBMCs or T cells enriched from blood (not recorded which). Receptors were obtained from a woman between 50 and 59 years old who had recovered from COVID-19.

V is TRBV12-3 or TRBV12-4 and J is TRBJ2-1; possible D gene TRBD2, 6 bases. V shed 4 bases and J shed 12 bases, with 13 bases lying between them. The CDR3 has 12 amino acids. CDR3 protein: CASSSSVAAQFF. CDR3 bases: TGTGCCAGCAGTTCGAGCGTAGCGGCGCAGTTCTTC.

The chain joins TRBV5-1 to TRBJ2-3; TRBD2 is a possible D gene (5 bases). The CDR3 runs to 15 residues. Trimming stripped 5 bases from V and 3 bases from J, with 16 bases between. CDR1 and CDR2 (germline): SGHRS, YFSETQ. The CDR3 coding sequence is TGCGCCAGCAGATTTACTAGTCTTGTTACAGATACGCAGTATTTT. Translation gives CASRFTSLVTDTQYF.

This chain joins TRBV4-1 and TRBJ2-7; weak D call: TRBD1 (8 bases). The V gene lost 1 base and the J gene lost 3 bases, with 19 bases spanning the gap. The CDR3 runs 17 residues. The germline gives CDR1 MGHRA, CDR2 YSYEKL. The CDR3 DNA is TGCGCCAGCAGCCAAGGTCTTACAGGGGGGACTAACTACGAGCAGTACTTC. Amino acids: CASSQGLTGGTNYEQYF.

This clone appeared once. The chain uses TRBV5-4 and TRBJ1-2; 8 bases agree with TRBD1. CDR1 is SGHNT, CDR2 YYREEE, per germline (reference sequence). With 5 bases clipped from V and 1 base from J, the junction kept 16 bases outside the gene matches. The CDR3 is 18 amino acids. The CDR3 coding sequence is TGTGCCAGCAGACTAGTCCCGCGACAGGGGAGAAATAACTATGGCTACACCTTC. Encoded protein: CASRLVPRQGRNNYGYTF.

This chain connects TRBV4-3 to TRBJ2-4; D perhaps matches TRBD2 (5 bases). Trimming cost V 1 base and J 1 base, with 11 bases left between them. The CDR3 length is 16 residues. The germline V gene encodes CDR1 LGHNA and CDR2 YSLEER. The CDR3 DNA reads as TGCGCCAGCAGCCAAGTAGGAGGCAGGGCCAAAAACATTCAGTACTTC. Translated: CASSQVGGRAKNIQYF.

The chain uses TRBV2 and TRBJ2-5, with TRBD2 matching 7 bases. V lost 5 bases to trimming and J lost 2 bases; unmatched junction nucleotides: 5. CDR1 is SNHLY and CDR2 is FYNNEI in the germline V gene. This CDR3 comprises 14 residues. The CDR3 is CASSRDYLQETQYF. The CDR3 DNA reads TGTGCCAGCAGTCGGGACTACTTACAAGAGACCCAGTACTTC.

This chain joins TRBV9 and TRBJ1-5; TRBD1 might be the D (5 bases). CDR1 is SGDLS, CDR2 YYNGEE, per germline. CDR3 length: 12 amino acids. Deletions cut 7 bases from V and 4 bases from J, with 9 bases between. CDR3 loop: CASGAGNQPQHF. Written as DNA, the CDR3 is TGTGCCAGCGGCGCAGGGAATCAGCCCCAGCATTTT.